The rows below give T cell receptor beta chains drawn from one sample of a study of cytomegalovirus exposure and HLA in healthy donors. The assay was immunoSEQ multiplex PCR, and TCRdb's table has in-frame clones only and misses some. Of about 79,000 clones listed, 90% to 95% are singletons. Material: PBMCs. These receptors were taken from a woman in her thirties in good health and CMV-seronegative. CDR3s include the opening cysteine and the closing phenylalanine or tryptophan. D genes are given only for firm matches. Clone size is stated in some rows and not others, as once, few, many or a class when expanded.

TRBJ2-1	TRBD2	TRBV5-6	once	TGTGCCAGCAGCTTGGATCCAGCGGGAGCCTACAATGAGCAGTTCTTC	CASSLDPAGAYNEQFF
TRBJ2-7	NA	TRBV11-3	NA	TGTGCCAGCAGCTCCCACGAGGCCCCCTACGAGCAGTACTTC	CASSSHEAPYEQYF
TRBJ1-5	NA	TRBV5-6	few	TGTGCCAGCAGCTTGCAGGGAGGGCAGCCCCAGCATTTT	CASSLQGGQPQHF
TRBJ1-4	NA	TRBV12-2	NA	TGTGCAAGTCGCTTAATGATTCTGGGTTACCTCCGCGGGGTAACTAATGAAAAACTGTTTTTT	CASRLMILGYLRGVTNEKLFF
TRBJ1-5	TRBD1	TRBV28	NA	TGTGCCAGCAGTTTTCAGGGGGCCGGGCCCCAGCATTTT	CASSFQGAGPQHF
TRBJ2-7	NA	TRBV18	NA	TGTGCCAGCTCAGGGGCAGGGCCCTACGAGCAGTACTTC	CASSGAGPYEQYF
TRBJ2-1	TRBD2	TRBV11-2	once	TGTGCCAGCAGCCCCCCAAGGCCTAGCGGGAATGAGCAGTTCTTC	CASSPPRPSGNEQFF
TRBJ1-6	TRBD1	TRBV5-4	NA	TGTGCCAGCAGCTCGACAGGGACCTCGAGTTCACCCCTCCACTTT	CASSSTGTSSSPLHF
TRBJ2-2	NA	TRBV19	NA	TGTGCCAGTCGTAGTGGGCGGGGCACCGGGGAGCTGTTTTTT	CASRSGRGTGELFF
TRBJ1-2	NA	TRBV2	NA	TGTGCCAGCAGCGATACAGGGTATCGTGGCTACACCTTC	CASSDTGYRGYTF
TRBJ1-1	NA	TRBV6-6	NA	TGTGCCAGCAGTGAGAGAGGAAACACTGAAGCTTTCTTT	CASSERGNTEAFF
TRBJ2-5	NA	TRBV11-1	NA	TGTGCCAGCAGCTTCTCCGAAGGAACCTTAGCGGAGACCCAGTACTTC	CASSFSEGTLAETQYF
TRBJ2-5	NA	TRBV7-8	NA	TGTGCCAGCAGCTTATTTGGCGAGACCCAGTACTTC	CASSLFGETQYF
TRBJ1-5	TRBD1	TRBV6-1	NA	TGTGCCAGCAGTGAAGCTCGGACAGGGTACCAGCCCCAGCATTTT	CASSEARTGYQPQHF
TRBJ1-3	NA	TRBV5-4	NA	TGTGCCAGCAGCTTCGGTGGAAACACCATATATTTT	CASSFGGNTIYF
TRBJ2-7	NA	TRBV6-5	once	TGTGCCAGCAGTTACTCCGGGACTCGCGGTGTATACGAGCAGTACTTC	CASSYSGTRGVYEQYF
TRBJ2-3	NA	TRBV6-1	NA	TGTGCCAGCAGTGATCGTAGGGGCCTTCAGGGGGGTACGCAGTATTTT	CASSDRRGLQGGTQYF
TRBJ1-2	NA	TRBV4-2	NA	TGTGCCAGCAGCCAAGAAAATCAGGTCGACTATGGCTACACCTTC	CASSQENQVDYGYTF
TRBJ1-4	TRBD1	TRBV2	once	TGTGCCAGCAGTGGGACAGGGGGTGAAAAACTGTTTTTT	CASSGTGGEKLFF
TRBJ2-3	NA	TRBV5-6	NA	TGTGCCAGCAGCTTTCAGGGTGCTAGGTCGGCAGATACGCAGTATTTT	CASSFQGARSADTQYF
TRBJ2-2	NA	TRBV5-1	NA	TGCGCCAGCAGCCCGACGGGACTCAAAAACACCGGGGAGCTGTTTTTT	CASSPTGLKNTGELFF
TRBJ1-3	TRBD1	TRBV6-5	NA	TGTGCCAGCAGAAGGACAGGGACCTCTGGAAACACCATATATTTT	CASRRTGTSGNTIYF
TRBJ1-3	TRBD1	TRBV7-9	NA	TGTGCCAGCAGCTTATCCCGACAGGGAATCTCTGGAAACACCATATATTTT	CASSLSRQGISGNTIYF
TRBJ2-5	NA	TRBV19	NA	TGTGCCAGTAGTATCGTTTCGGGGAGTGAGACCCAGTACTTC	CASSIVSGSETQYF
TRBJ2-2	TRBD1	TRBV29-1	NA	TGCAGCGTTAGGGGACAGGGATCAGCGAACACCGGGGAGCTGTTTTTT	CSVRGQGSANTGELFF
TRBJ1-5	TRBD1	TRBV6-1	NA	TGTGCCAGCATCTATCAAGACAGGGGGCATCAGCCCCAGCATTTT	CASIYQDRGHQPQHF
TRBJ1-2	TRBD1	TRBV7-2	few	TGTGCCAGCAGCAACAGGGGCGGCTACACCTTC	CASSNRGGYTF
TRBJ1-3	NA	TRBV5-8	NA	TGTGCCAGCAACCAGGGGCTTAGGAACACCATATATTTT	CASNQGLRNTIYF
TRBJ1-3	NA	TRBV28	NA	TGTGCCAGCACGGTTGGAAACACCATATATTTT	CASTVGNTIYF
TRBJ2-2	TRBD2	TRBV7-6	NA	TGTGCCAGCAGCCCCCATCCTCGCGGGGGGGCGGGCGGGGAGCTGTTTTTT	CASSPHPRGGAGGELFF
TRBJ2-6	NA	TRBV19	NA	TGTGCCAGTACCCCGGGATCTGGGGCCAACGTCCTGACTTTC	CASTPGSGANVLTF
TRBJ2-7	TRBD2	TRBV5-1	NA	TGCGCCAGCAGCTTGCAAACTAGCGGGAATCTTCGGTCTTTGGAACTCGAGCAGTACTTC	CASSLQTSGNLRSLELEQYF
TRBJ2-5	NA	TRBV19	NA	TGTGCCAGTAGTCGACTAGTGCTTAGGGGAGAGACCCAGTACTTC	CASSRLVLRGETQYF
TRBJ2-1	TRBD2	TRBV2	once	TGTGCCAGCAGACGAGAGTTGGTGATAGTCGGGAGGATGGATGAGCAGTTCTTC	CASRRELVIVGRMDEQFF
TRBJ1-5	TRBD1	TRBV6-5	NA	TGTGCCAGCAGTGCGGACAGGGGGAGCAATCAGCCCCAGCATTTT	CASSADRGSNQPQHF
TRBJ2-5	NA	TRBV7-7	NA	TGTGCTAGCAGCTTCACTACAAAAGAGACCCAGTACTTC	CASSFTTKETQYF
TRBJ2-3	TRBD2	TRBV4-2	NA	TGTGCCAGCAGCCAAGCGGTCTTCAGCGGGGACACAGATACGCAGTATTTT	CASSQAVFSGDTDTQYF
TRBJ2-1	TRBD2	TRBV29-1	NA	TGCAGCGTGAGGGCTGGGACTAGCGGGTCCAATGAGCAGTTCTTC	CSVRAGTSGSNEQFF
TRBJ2-1	TRBD2	TRBV6-5	NA	TGTGCCAGCAGCGCTTATCTAGCGGGGGGAAATGAGCAGTTCTTC	CASSAYLAGGNEQFF
TRBJ2-2	NA	TRBV6-4	NA	TGTGCCAGCAGTGACGGCGGGGAGACCGGGGAGCTGTTTTTT	CASSDGGETGELFF
TRBJ1-1	NA	TRBV2	NA	TGTGCCAGCAGTGAAGGTTCTGCGGGCACTGAAGCTTTCTTT	CASSEGSAGTEAFF
TRBJ2-7	NA	TRBV6-6	NA	TGTGCCAGCAGGGGGGGACAGTTCTACGAGCAGTACTTC	CASRGGQFYEQYF
TRBJ2-7	NA	TRBV7-9	NA	TGTGCCAGCAGCTTATTGGACGGGGGACCCGAGCAGTACTTC	CASSLLDGGPEQYF
TRBJ1-1	TRBD1	TRBV6-5	NA	TGTGCCAGCAGTTATATAGGGACAGTCGAAGCTTTCTTT	CASSYIGTVEAFF
TRBJ2-2	TRBD1	TRBV28	once	TGTGCCAGCAGTTTTTCGGACAGGGATGGGGGGGAGCTGTTTTTT	CASSFSDRDGGELFF
TRBJ1-2	TRBD1	TRBV18	NA	TGTGCCAGCTCACTGGGACAGGGCGCGGGAGACTACACCTTC	CASSLGQGAGDYTF
TRBJ2-7	NA	TRBV7-9	NA	TGTGCCAGCAGCTTAGAGCCTGAGCAGTACTTC	CASSLEPEQYF
TRBJ1-5	NA	TRBV19	NA	TGTGCCAGCACAATGGCTAGAGGTCAGCCCCAGCATTTT	CASTMARGQPQHF
TRBJ1-1	NA	TRBV23-1	NA	TGCGCCAGCAGTCAACCGGAATTACAGGGCTCTGAAGCTTTCTTT	CASSQPELQGSEAFF
TRBJ2-7	TRBD1	TRBV19	NA	TGTGCCAGCTCTTGGACAGGGGAAAACTACGAGCAGTACTTC	CASSWTGENYEQYF
TRBJ1-5	NA	TRBV18	NA	TGTGCCAGCTCACCTGACCGACAGGCCAACGCGGCAATGGCCCAGCATTTT	CASSPDRQANAAMAQHF
TRBJ2-7	NA	TRBV19	NA	TGTGCCAGTAGTACAGGGGAACGGCAGTACTTC	CASSTGERQYF
TRBJ1-4	NA	TRBV5-4	NA	TGTGCCAGCAGCTTGAAAGGGGCAAGCAGAGTACCAACTAATGAAAAACTGTTTTTT	CASSLKGASRVPTNEKLFF
TRBJ1-2	NA	TRBV30	once	TGTGCCTGGAGTGTTACTCCTTGGGCCCCAAACTATGGCTACACCTTC	CAWSVTPWAPNYGYTF